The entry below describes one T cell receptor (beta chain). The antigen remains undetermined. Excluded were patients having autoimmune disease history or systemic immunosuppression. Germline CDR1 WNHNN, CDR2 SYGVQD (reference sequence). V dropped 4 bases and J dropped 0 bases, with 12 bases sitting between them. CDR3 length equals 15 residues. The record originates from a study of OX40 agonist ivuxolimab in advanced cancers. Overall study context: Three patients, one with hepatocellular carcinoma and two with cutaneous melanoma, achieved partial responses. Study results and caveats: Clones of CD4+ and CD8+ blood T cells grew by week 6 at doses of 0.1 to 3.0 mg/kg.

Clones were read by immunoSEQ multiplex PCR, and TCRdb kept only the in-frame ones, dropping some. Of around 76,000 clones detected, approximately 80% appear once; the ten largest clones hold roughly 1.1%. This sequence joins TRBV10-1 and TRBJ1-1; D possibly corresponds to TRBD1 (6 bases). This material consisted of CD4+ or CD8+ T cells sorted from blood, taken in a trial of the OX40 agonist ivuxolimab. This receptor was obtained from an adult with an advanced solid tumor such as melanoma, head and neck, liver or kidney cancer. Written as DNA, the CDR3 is TGCGCCAGCAGTGTTTGGGGGCCCCTGAACACTGAAGCTTTCTTT. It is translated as CASSVWGPLNTEAFF.